The 19 T cell receptor beta chains listed next were all sequenced from one sample in a study of T cell changes during pregnancy in multiple sclerosis. The protocol was immunoSEQ multiplex PCR, while the TCRdb copy is restricted to in-frame clones and leaves out a portion. The table shows under 110,000 clones, with roughly nine tenths occurring only once. The material was peripheral blood, obtained before pregnancy. The receptors were gathered from a female donor with multiple sclerosis, enrolled in a pregnancy study.

The chain joins TRBV5-4 to TRBJ2-2; 9 bases agree with TRBD2. Losses at the gene ends were 1 base for V and 4 bases for J; bases not matched to a gene: 5. The CDR3 is made up of 16 amino acids. The germline V gene has CDR1 SGHNT and CDR2 YYREEE (reference sequence). The CDR3 bases are TGTGCCAGCAGCTTGTTCCTAGCGGGATCCACCGGGGAGCTGTTTTTT. Translated, it gives CASSLFLAGSTGELFF.

This chain connects TRBV28 to TRBJ2-2, with TRBD2 identical over 13 bases. The CDR3 spans 15 residues. CDR1 and CDR2 from the germline V gene are MDHEN and SYDVKM. V lost 6 bases, J lost 5 bases, and 3 bases stayed unmatched. The DNA of the CDR3 is TGTGCCAGCAGCCGGACTAGCGGGAGAACCGGGGAGCTGTTTTTT. It encodes CASSRTSGRTGELFF. Looking up the rest from reference TRBV28 and TRBJ2-2 gives the full variable domain: DVKVTQSSRYLVKRTGEKVFLECVQDMDHENMFWYRQDPGLGLRLIYFSYDVKMKEKGDIPEGYSVSREKKERFSLILESASTNQTSMYLCASSRTSGRTGELFFGEGSRLTVL.

The chain carries TRBV9 and TRBJ2-1; TRBD1 matches at 8 bases. V was clipped by 0 bases and J by 4 bases; unmatched bases: 9. The CDR3 loop spans 17 amino acids. Germline assignment: CDR1 SGDLS and CDR2 YYNGEE. The CDR3 sequence: CASSVEGVGTGYNEQFF. Here the CDR3 DNA reads TGTGCCAGCAGCGTAGAGGGCGTGGGGACAGGATACAATGAGCAGTTCTTC.

CDR3 in amino acids: CASSEEGLWYNEQFF. CDR3 DNA sequence: TGTGCCAGCAGTGAAGAGGGACTATGGTACAATGAGCAGTTCTTC. The V gene is TRBV25-1, the J gene TRBJ2-1, with TRBD2 matching 7 bases. The CDR3 extends over 15 amino acids. Losses at the gene ends were 2 bases for V and 4 bases for J; bases not matched to a gene: 5. From germline, CDR1 is MGHDK and CDR2 SYGVNS.

The chain combines TRBV11-2 with TRBJ2-5; D remains unclear. Trimming cost V 1 base and J 5 bases, with 14 bases left between them. The CDR3 has 15 residues. The germline CDR1 and CDR2 sequences are SGHAT and FQNNGV. The CDR3 nucleotides read TGTGCCAGCAGCTTAGGACCGCATAGCCGGGAGACCCAGTACTTC. Encoded protein: CASSLGPHSRETQYF. Full variable domain (remainder filled in from reference TRBV11-2 and TRBJ2-5): EAGVAQSPRYKIIEKRQSVAFWCNPISGHATLYWYQQILGQGPKLLIQFQNNGVVDDSQLPKDRFSAERLKGVDSTLKIQPAKLEDSAVYLCASSLGPHSRETQYFGPGTRLLVL.

This chain joins TRBV5-1 and TRBJ1-1, with D possibly being TRBD1 (5 bases). Trimming cost V 3 bases and J 5 bases, with 14 bases left between them. This CDR3 has 14 residues. CDR1 and CDR2 (germline): SGHRS, YFSETQ. Here the CDR3 reads CASSSGTGGTEAFF. The CDR3 DNA is TGCGCCAGCAGCTCTGGGACCGGGGGAACTGAAGCTTTCTTT.

The chain is built from TRBV10-3 and TRBJ2-2; 10 bases are a match to TRBD2. V shed 3 bases, J shed 2 bases, and the junction held 3 bases outside the gene matches. Per germline, CDR1 ENHRY and CDR2 SYGVKD. CDR3 length: 16 amino acids. CDR3 DNA: TGTGCCATCAGTGAATCTAGCGGGAGTAACACCGGGGAGCTGTTTTTT. Translating it yields CAISESSGSNTGELFF.

J is TRBJ1-4 and V is TRBV6-1, with a weak D call TRBD1 (5 bases). Germline V CDR1 and CDR2: MNHNS, SASEGT. The CDR3 has 15 amino acids. Trimming cost V 0 bases and J 6 bases, with 11 bases left between them. CDR3 region: CASSEAGPGYEKLFF. Written as DNA, the CDR3 is TGTGCCAGCAGTGAAGCCGGGCCAGGGTATGAAAAACTGTTTTTT.

The J gene is TRBJ1-2, the V gene TRBV30; perhaps TRBD1 as D (6 bases). V lost 0 bases, J lost 8 bases, and 13 bases lay in between. The CDR3 sequence is 13 residues long. The germline V gene has CDR1 GTSNPN and CDR2 SVGIG (reference sequence). In DNA form, the CDR3 reads TGTGCCTGGAGTGTCCCAGGGGCTCGCGGCTACACCTTC. The encoded protein is CAWSVPGARGYTF. Full variable domain (outside the CDR3, taken from reference TRBV30 and TRBJ1-2): SQTIHQWPATLVQPVGSPLSLECTVEGTSNPNLYWYRQAAGRGLQLLFYSVGIGQISSEVPQNLSASRPQDRQFILSSKKLLLSDSGFYLCAWSVPGARGYTFGSGTRLTVV.

The chain carries TRBV7-2 and TRBJ2-1, with TRBD2 matching 13 bases. J lost 0 bases, V lost 5 bases, and 10 bases had no gene match. This CDR3 has 19 residues. Germline CDR1 is SGHTA and CDR2 is FQGNSA. This chain's CDR3 is CASSLRLAGGLSSYNEQFF. The CDR3 nucleotides are TGTGCCAGCAGCCTTCGACTAGCGGGGGGCCTAAGCTCCTACAATGAGCAGTTCTTC.

The V and J genes are TRBV7-6 and TRBJ2-1; 13 bases fit TRBD2. The trim removed 5 bases at V and 8 bases at J, leaving 6 bases unmatched. The germline V gene encodes CDR1 SGHVS and CDR2 FNYEAQ. The CDR3 extends over 15 amino acids. In DNA, the CDR3 is TGTGCCAGCAGCCTACTAGCGGGAGGGACGGATGAGCAGTTCTTC. It yields the protein CASSLLAGGTDEQFF.

This clone was counted once. This chain uses TRBV4-1 with TRBJ2-6, with a possible D match to TRBD2 (6 bases). The germline CDR1 and CDR2 sequences are MGHRA and YSYEKL. The CDR3 is 16 amino acids. The V end was cut by 1 base, the J end by 0 bases, with 7 bases between. The CDR3 loop reads CASSQAEGSGANVLTF. As DNA, the CDR3 is TGCGCCAGCAGCCAAGCGGAGGGCTCTGGGGCCAACGTCCTGACTTTC.

This chain links TRBV30 with TRBJ1-1, with D possibly matching TRBD1 (5 bases). This CDR3 is built from 13 residues. V was clipped by 7 bases and J by 0 bases, with 12 bases between them. CDR1 and CDR2 (germline): GTSNPN, SVGIG (reference sequence). CDR3 in DNA: TGTGCCTTATTAGGGGTCATGAACACTGAAGCTTTCTTT. This encodes CALLGVMNTEAFF.

This clone occurred a few times. The rearrangement joins TRBV7-3 to TRBJ2-1, with TRBD2 matching over 9 bases. The germline V gene has CDR1 SGHTA and CDR2 FQGTGA. This CDR3 has 13 residues. Trimming at V came to 5 bases and at J to 13 bases, leaving 9 bases not matched to a gene. CDR3 nucleotides: TGTGCCAGCAGCCTGGGACTAGCAAGGGGCCAGTTCTTC. Protein sequence: CASSLGLARGQFF.

The chain uses TRBV4-1 and TRBJ2-7; possibly TRBD2 for D (6 bases). The CDR3 loop spans 14 amino acids. Germline-derived CDR1 and CDR2 are MGHRA and YSYEKL. V lost 4 bases to trimming and J lost 6 bases, with 16 bases between them. For the CDR3, the DNA is TGCGCCAGCAGCCCCTTCGGAGGGGCGCGCGAGCAGTACTTC. Amino acids: CASSPFGGAREQYF.

V usage is TRBV20-1 and J usage is TRBJ1-1; D gene unclear. The CDR3 contains 11 residues. V shed 1 base and J shed 6 bases, with 6 bases lying between them. Germline CDR1 and CDR2: DFQATT and SNEGSKA (reference sequence). The CDR3, as DNA: TGCAGTGCTAGAGCGGTACCTGAAGCTTTCTTT. Amino acid sequence: CSARAVPEAFF.

This chain uses TRBV30 with TRBJ1-1, with D maybe TRBD1 (6 bases). The CDR3 is 12 amino acids. Per germline, CDR1 GTSNPN and CDR2 SVGIG (reference sequence). Trimming removed 7 bases at V and 3 bases at J, with 12 bases between. In DNA form, the CDR3 reads TGTGCCTACCACAGGGATTACACTGAAGCTTTCTTT. Protein sequence: CAYHRDYTEAFF.

The chain joins TRBV6-6 to TRBJ1-6; D unresolved. The V end was cut by 2 bases, the J end by 7 bases, with 12 bases between. The CDR3 loop spans 15 amino acids. CDR1 and CDR2 from the germline V gene are MNHNY and SVGAGI (reference sequence). The CDR3 DNA follows: TGTGCCAGCAGTTACGCCGTGGAGGGAAATTCACCCCTCCACTTT. Translation gives CASSYAVEGNSPLHF.

In DNA, the CDR3 is TGTGCCAGCAGCTCCGGGACAGGGGGCAAGGGGGTCACCTACGAGCAGTACTTC. Amino acid sequence: CASSSGTGGKGVTYEQYF. V usage is TRBV7-9 and J usage is TRBJ2-7, with 12 bases identical to TRBD1. With 4 bases clipped from V and 2 bases from J, the junction kept 12 bases outside the gene matches. The CDR3 extends over 18 amino acids. Germline CDR1 SEHNR, CDR2 FQNEAQ (reference sequence).